Listed below are T cell receptor beta chains from one sample, sequenced in a study of radiotherapy plus CTLA-4 blockade in lung cancer. TCRdb's table, derived via immunoSEQ multiplex PCR, lists solely in-frame clones and lacks some. This table holds fewer than 75,000 clones, roughly 84% found once. Sequences were derived from peripheral blood, sampled from a patient treated with radiotherapy plus ipilimumab. These receptors came from a human donor with non-small cell lung cancer that progressed on radiotherapy plus ipilimumab. CDR3s include the opening cysteine and the closing phenylalanine or tryptophan. A D gene is named only where the DNA matches it firmly. Rows may omit the clone size; those that give it use once, few, many or a size class.

J | D | V | size | DNA | CDR3
TRBJ2-1 | NA | TRBV5-1 | NA | TGCGCCAGCAGCTTGTCCGGGACAAATGAGCAGTTCTTC | CASSLSGTNEQFF
TRBJ2-3 | NA | TRBV9 | NA | TGTGCCAGCAGCGTAGGACTAGAAACAGATACGCAGTATTTT | CASSVGLETDTQYF
TRBJ2-7 | NA | TRBV28 | NA | TGTGCCAGCAGTTTATCCCTCGGGCAGTACTTC | CASSLSLGQYF
TRBJ1-1 | NA | TRBV6-5 | NA | TGTGCCAGCAGTTACCTCTGGACAGAAGAAGCTTTCTTT | CASSYLWTEEAFF
TRBJ1-5 | NA | TRBV28 | NA | TGTGCCAGCAAGGCGGGCAATCAGCCCCAGCATTTT | CASKAGNQPQHF
TRBJ2-1 | TRBD2 | TRBV4-2 | once | TGTGCCAGCAGCCAAGAAGTAGCGGGAGGGGCCGATGAGCAGTTCTTC | CASSQEVAGGADEQFF
TRBJ2-1 | NA | TRBV21-1 | NA | TGTGCCAGCACCAAAAGACCGACTAGTCTGTCTGTGCTTGACAATGAGCAGTTCTTC | CASTKRPTSLSVLDNEQFF
TRBJ2-1 | NA | TRBV6-5 | NA | TGTGCCACCGTCGGCGAGACCTACAATGAGCAGTTCTTC | CATVGETYNEQFF
TRBJ2-7 | NA | TRBV5-4 | NA | TGTGCCAGCAGCTTGGCGGGTCAGCTAGACTACGAGCAGTACTTC | CASSLAGQLDYEQYF
TRBJ1-1 | NA | TRBV7-2 | NA | TGTGCCAGCAGCTATGCGGTGGGGGCGGGTGAAGCTTTCTTT | CASSYAVGAGEAFF
TRBJ2-3 | NA | TRBV5-1 | NA | TGCGCCAGCAGCTTGGGTAGGAGTTCAGATACGCAGTATTTT | CASSLGRSSDTQYF
TRBJ2-7 | NA | TRBV10-2 | few | TGCGCCAGCAGCCCGGGCAGAGGCTACGAGCAGTACTTC | CASSPGRGYEQYF
TRBJ2-2 | TRBD2 | TRBV5-1 | NA | TGCGCCAGCAGCTTTGGGGGAGGGACGAACACCGGGGAGCTGTTTTTT | CASSFGGGTNTGELFF
TRBJ2-5 | NA | TRBV13 | once | TGTGCCAGCAGCTTAGGTTCTAGCAGAGAGACCCAGTACTTC | CASSLGSSRETQYF
TRBJ2-7 | NA | TRBV9 | NA | TGTGCCAGCAGCGTTAATTTCTACGAGCAGTACTTC | CASSVNFYEQYF
TRBJ2-5 | NA | TRBV5-1 | few | TGCGCCAGCAGCTTGGACGTGGGGGAGGAGACCCAGTACTTC | CASSLDVGEETQYF
TRBJ2-5 | TRBD2 | TRBV5-1 | NA | TGCGCCAGCAGCTTGGTTTCTAGCGGGGGCCAAGAGACCCAGTACTTC | CASSLVSSGGQETQYF
TRBJ1-2 | TRBD1 | TRBV6-5 | few | TGTGCCAGCAGTTACTCTGGACAGGGGGATGGCTACACCTTC | CASSYSGQGDGYTF